Listed below are T cell receptor beta chains from one sample, sequenced in a study of long-term antiretroviral therapy in people with HIV. Sequencing used immunoSEQ multiplex PCR; TCRdb keeps in-frame clones, though not all of them. The sample includes 30,000 or so clones, roughly 92% of them seen just once. The material was unsorted PBMCs, obtained 6.2 years after starting antiretroviral therapy. The receptors were sampled from a man aged 35 to 55 with HIV. The CDR3 runs from the conserved cysteine through the conserved F or W. Each record gives: J gene, D gene, V gene, clone size, CDR3 protein, CDR3 DNA. The D gene is left open where the match is weak. For some rows the clone size is stated as once, few or many, or as a class when expanded; others skip it.

j_gene: TRBJ1-5
d_gene: NA
v_gene: TRBV11-2
abundance: NA
CDR3aa: CASSLDWDHNQPQHF
CDR3nt: TGTGCCAGCAGCTTAGACTGGGACCACAATCAGCCCCAGCATTTT

j_gene: TRBJ2-1
d_gene: NA
v_gene: TRBV6-5
abundance: NA
CDR3aa: CASSPTGPWNEQFF
CDR3nt: TGTGCCAGCAGTCCCACGGGCCCCTGGAATGAGCAGTTCTTC

j_gene: TRBJ1-2
d_gene: TRBD1
v_gene: TRBV5-5
abundance: once
CDR3aa: CASSFLGTGAGYGYTF
CDR3nt: TGTGCCAGCAGCTTTCTCGGGACAGGGGCGGGCTATGGCTACACCTTC

j_gene: TRBJ1-2
d_gene: NA
v_gene: TRBV4-1
abundance: NA
CDR3aa: CASSQELGTNYGYTF
CDR3nt: TGCGCCAGCAGCCAAGAGTTAGGGACCAACTATGGCTACACCTTC

j_gene: TRBJ1-6
d_gene: NA
v_gene: TRBV11-2
abundance: NA
CDR3aa: CASSLEEGISPLHF
CDR3nt: TGTGCCAGCAGCTTAGAGGAAGGGATTTCACCCCTCCACTTT

j_gene: TRBJ2-3
d_gene: NA
v_gene: TRBV2
abundance: NA
CDR3aa: CASSSAMSHTDTQYF
CDR3nt: TGTGCCAGCAGCTCGGCCATGTCCCACACAGATACGCAGTATTTT

j_gene: TRBJ1-1
d_gene: NA
v_gene: TRBV29-1
abundance: NA
CDR3aa: CSVTQGLTEAFF
CDR3nt: TGCAGCGTTACACAGGGATTGACTGAAGCTTTCTTT

j_gene: TRBJ2-5
d_gene: NA
v_gene: TRBV10-3
abundance: NA
CDR3aa: CAIGRNEETQYF
CDR3nt: TGTGCCATCGGGAGGAATGAAGAGACCCAGTACTTC

j_gene: TRBJ2-7
d_gene: TRBD2
v_gene: TRBV29-1
abundance: NA
CDR3aa: CSVATSGRGEQYF
CDR3nt: TGCAGCGTGGCAACCTCAGGGAGGGGCGAGCAGTACTTC

j_gene: TRBJ2-1
d_gene: NA
v_gene: TRBV6-1
abundance: NA
CDR3aa: CASGQRPYNEQFF
CDR3nt: TGTGCCAGCGGCCAGCGGCCGTACAATGAGCAGTTCTTC

j_gene: TRBJ2-1
d_gene: NA
v_gene: TRBV27
abundance: NA
CDR3aa: CASRRSARDTYNEQFF
CDR3nt: TGTGCCAGCAGACGATCGGCTCGGGACACTTACAATGAGCAGTTCTTC

j_gene: TRBJ1-4
d_gene: NA
v_gene: TRBV5-4
abundance: NA
CDR3aa: CASSFGTPTTEKLFF
CDR3nt: TGTGCCAGCAGCTTCGGGACACCCACGACCGAAAAACTGTTTTTT

j_gene: TRBJ2-7
d_gene: NA
v_gene: TRBV9
abundance: once
CDR3aa: CASSPGDIRLYEQYF
CDR3nt: TGTGCCAGCAGCCCCGGGGACATCCGGCTGTACGAGCAGTACTTC

j_gene: TRBJ1-2
d_gene: NA
v_gene: TRBV28
abundance: NA
CDR3aa: CASSKTGTPLYGYTF
CDR3nt: TGTGCCAGCAGCAAAACCGGGACACCCCTCTATGGCTACACCTTC

j_gene: TRBJ1-4
d_gene: TRBD1
v_gene: TRBV11-1
abundance: NA
CDR3aa: CASSDRQGARREKLFF
CDR3nt: TGTGCCAGCAGCGATCGACAGGGGGCAAGGAGGGAAAAACTGTTTTTT

j_gene: TRBJ1-4
d_gene: TRBD1
v_gene: TRBV28
abundance: NA
CDR3aa: CASSPSGTGEEKLFF
CDR3nt: TGTGCCAGCAGTCCCTCCGGGACAGGGGAGGAAAAACTGTTTTTT

j_gene: TRBJ2-1
d_gene: TRBD2
v_gene: TRBV7-3
abundance: NA
CDR3aa: CASSTSGGPLDNEQFF
CDR3nt: TGTGCCAGCAGCACTAGCGGGGGACCACTAGACAATGAGCAGTTCTTC

j_gene: TRBJ1-5
d_gene: TRBD1
v_gene: TRBV5-6
abundance: NA
CDR3aa: CASSLRGQGKYSNQPQHF
CDR3nt: TGTGCCAGCAGCTTACGAGGACAGGGCAAGTATAGCAATCAGCCCCAGCATTTT

j_gene: TRBJ2-1
d_gene: TRBD2
v_gene: TRBV14
abundance: NA
CDR3aa: CASSFLGGSGGYNEQFF
CDR3nt: TGTGCCAGCAGCTTCCTAGGGGGTAGCGGGGGCTACAATGAGCAGTTCTTC

j_gene: TRBJ2-6
d_gene: NA
v_gene: TRBV2
abundance: NA
CDR3aa: CASSEEEAGANVLTF
CDR3nt: TGTGCCAGCAGTGAAGAGGAGGCTGGGGCCAACGTCCTGACTTTC

j_gene: TRBJ2-7
d_gene: NA
v_gene: TRBV11-2
abundance: NA
CDR3aa: CASSSSPLYEQYF
CDR3nt: TGTGCCAGCAGCTCAAGCCCGTTATACGAGCAGTACTTC

j_gene: TRBJ2-5
d_gene: TRBD2
v_gene: TRBV5-1
abundance: NA
CDR3aa: CASSLPGGPETQYF
CDR3nt: TGCGCCAGCAGCTTACCGGGAGGCCCAGAGACCCAGTACTTC

j_gene: TRBJ2-3
d_gene: NA
v_gene: TRBV19
abundance: NA
CDR3aa: CASSQGPGTQYF
CDR3nt: TGTGCCAGTAGCCAGGGCCCTGGTACGCAGTATTTT

j_gene: TRBJ2-1
d_gene: NA
v_gene: TRBV5-1
abundance: NA
CDR3aa: CASSLARGANNEQFF
CDR3nt: TGCGCCAGCAGCTTGGCCCGGGGGGCCAACAATGAGCAGTTCTTC

j_gene: TRBJ1-4
d_gene: TRBD1
v_gene: TRBV2
abundance: NA
CDR3aa: CASSEAGGTVFEKLFF
CDR3nt: TGTGCCAGCAGTGAAGCGGGAGGGACAGTATTTGAAAAACTGTTTTTT

j_gene: TRBJ2-5
d_gene: NA
v_gene: TRBV28
abundance: once
CDR3aa: CASTSGAPADQETQYF
CDR3nt: TGTGCCAGCACCTCTGGGGCACCAGCGGACCAAGAGACCCAGTACTTC

j_gene: TRBJ2-3
d_gene: TRBD2
v_gene: TRBV27
abundance: NA
CDR3aa: CASSGLATSTDTQYF
CDR3nt: TGTGCCAGCAGTGGACTAGCGACGAGCACAGATACGCAGTATTTT

j_gene: TRBJ1-2
d_gene: NA
v_gene: TRBV23-1
abundance: NA
CDR3aa: CASSQSLVEASF
CDR3nt: TGCGCCAGCAGTCAATCACTGGTTGAGGCCTCCTTC

j_gene: TRBJ1-3
d_gene: NA
v_gene: TRBV5-1
abundance: once
CDR3aa: CASSLGDSGNTIYF
CDR3nt: TGCGCCAGCAGCTTAGGAGACTCTGGAAACACCATATATTTT

j_gene: TRBJ2-5
d_gene: NA
v_gene: TRBV7-3
abundance: NA
CDR3aa: CASSLTIQETQYF
CDR3nt: TGTGCCAGCAGCCTCACTATACAAGAGACCCAGTACTTC

j_gene: TRBJ2-7
d_gene: NA
v_gene: TRBV7-9
abundance: few
CDR3aa: CASSSMPYEQYF
CDR3nt: TGTGCCAGCAGTTCCATGCCCTACGAGCAGTACTTC

j_gene: TRBJ1-5
d_gene: NA
v_gene: TRBV27
abundance: NA
CDR3aa: CASSPNSPQPQHF
CDR3nt: TGTGCCAGCAGTCCGAACAGCCCCCAGCCCCAGCATTTT

j_gene: TRBJ1-1
d_gene: NA
v_gene: TRBV10-3
abundance: NA
CDR3aa: CAIRDGNTEAFF
CDR3nt: TGTGCCATCAGGGACGGGAACACTGAAGCTTTCTTT

j_gene: TRBJ1-5
d_gene: NA
v_gene: TRBV6-5
abundance: NA
CDR3aa: CASSSDLSNQPQHF
CDR3nt: TGTGCCAGCAGTTCGGATTTATCAAATCAGCCCCAGCATTTT

j_gene: TRBJ2-1
d_gene: TRBD2
v_gene: TRBV11-2
abundance: NA
CDR3aa: CASRPSGGDNEQFF
CDR3nt: TGTGCCAGCAGGCCTAGCGGGGGGGACAATGAGCAGTTCTTC

j_gene: TRBJ2-5
d_gene: TRBD2
v_gene: TRBV5-1
abundance: once
CDR3aa: CASSPGLAGAQETQYF
CDR3nt: TGCGCCAGCAGCCCCGGACTAGCGGGGGCCCAAGAGACCCAGTACTTC

j_gene: TRBJ2-5
d_gene: TRBD2
v_gene: TRBV5-1
abundance: NA
CDR3aa: CASSFGLRENQETQYF
CDR3nt: TGCGCCAGCAGCTTTGGTCTGCGGGAGAACCAAGAGACCCAGTACTTC

j_gene: TRBJ1-3
d_gene: NA
v_gene: TRBV6-1
abundance: NA
CDR3aa: CASSFSGNTIYF
CDR3nt: TGTGCCAGCTCATTCTCTGGAAACACCATATATTTT

j_gene: TRBJ1-5
d_gene: NA
v_gene: TRBV6-1
abundance: NA
CDR3aa: CASSEERLRNQPQHF
CDR3nt: TGTGCCAGCAGTGAAGAAAGGCTTCGCAATCAGCCCCAGCATTTT

j_gene: TRBJ1-1
d_gene: NA
v_gene: TRBV5-8
abundance: NA
CDR3aa: CASSLAGDPNTEAFF
CDR3nt: TGTGCCAGCAGCTTGGCGGGGGACCCTAACACTGAAGCTTTCTTT

j_gene: TRBJ2-1
d_gene: NA
v_gene: TRBV29-1
abundance: once
CDR3aa: CSVGASDNEQFF
CDR3nt: TGCAGCGTGGGGGCTAGCGACAATGAGCAGTTCTTC

j_gene: TRBJ2-1
d_gene: NA
v_gene: TRBV30
abundance: once
CDR3aa: CAWSVGSDAEQFF
CDR3nt: TGTGCCTGGAGTGTAGGGTCCGACGCGGAGCAGTTCTTC

j_gene: TRBJ2-1
d_gene: TRBD1
v_gene: TRBV30
abundance: NA
CDR3aa: CAWSVGWVGGTGSEQFF
CDR3nt: TGTGCCTGGAGTGTAGGTTGGGTAGGGGGGACAGGGTCTGAGCAGTTCTTC

j_gene: TRBJ2-1
d_gene: TRBD2
v_gene: TRBV10-3
abundance: few
CDR3aa: CAISRTSGGPGVNEQFF
CDR3nt: TGTGCCATCAGCCGGACTAGCGGGGGCCCAGGCGTGAATGAGCAGTTCTTC

j_gene: TRBJ2-1
d_gene: TRBD2
v_gene: TRBV11-2
abundance: NA
CDR3aa: CASSSNAWRLAGGGEQFF
CDR3nt: TGTGCCAGCAGCTCAAACGCCTGGAGGCTAGCGGGGGGGGGTGAGCAGTTCTTC

j_gene: TRBJ1-3
d_gene: NA
v_gene: TRBV19
abundance: NA
CDR3aa: CASRATNRAKRSGNTIYF
CDR3nt: TGTGCCAGTAGAGCTACCAACAGGGCCAAAAGATCTGGAAACACCATATATTTT

j_gene: TRBJ1-2
d_gene: NA
v_gene: TRBV18
abundance: NA
CDR3aa: CASSPDANYGYTF
CDR3nt: TGTGCCAGCTCACCAGACGCGAACTATGGCTACACCTTC

j_gene: TRBJ2-3
d_gene: TRBD2
v_gene: TRBV25-1
abundance: once
CDR3aa: CASQLAGSTDTQYF
CDR3nt: TGTGCCAGCCAACTAGCGGGGAGCACAGATACGCAGTATTTT